The 22 T cell receptor beta chains below all came from one sample that was sequenced in a study of beta chain features in type 1 diabetes. Expressed TCRB transcripts were sequenced after all isolated RNA was converted to cDNA. Clones were sequenced by immunoSEQ multiplex PCR, and TCRdb holds only the in-frame ones, with some missing. This sample yields a few hundred thousand clones, of which around 15% are seen a single time; approximately 0.019% belongs to the top ten. Specimen: naive CD4+ T cells from blood. The receptors derive from a woman under 30 in good health.

The chain joins TRBV30 to TRBJ2-7, with a weak D call TRBD2 (7 bases). This CDR3 is 12 amino acids long. Germline-derived CDR1 and CDR2 are GTSNPN and SVGIG (reference sequence). CDR3 region: CARGREFGEQYF. The CDR3 region has the DNA TGTGCTCGGGGGCGGGAGTTTGGCGAGCAGTACTTC. The variable domain in full, completed from reference TRBV30 and TRBJ2-7, reads SQTIHQWPATLVQPVGSPLSLECTVEGTSNPNLYWYRQAAGRGLQLLFYSVGIGQISSEVPQNLSASRPQDRQFILSSKKLLLSDSGFYLCARGREFGEQYFGPGTRLTVT.

This chain links TRBV15 with TRBJ2-7; D ambiguous. This CDR3 is built from 15 residues. Germline V CDR1 and CDR2: LNHNV, YYDKDF (reference sequence). V lost 5 bases, J lost 4 bases, and 18 bases lay in between. CDR3 sequence: CATSAEIFSKYEQYF. The CDR3, as DNA: TGTGCCACCAGCGCGGAAATCTTCTCTAAATACGAGCAGTACTTC.

The chain combines TRBV28 with TRBJ2-7; D may be TRBD1 (6 bases). Germline V gene data show CDR1 as MDHEN and CDR2 as SYDVKM. The CDR3 covers 15 residues. V dropped 5 bases and J dropped 1 base, with 15 bases sitting between them. Written as DNA, the CDR3 is TGTGCCAGCAGTCCGGACAGTTTACCTTCCTACGAGCAGTACTTC. Its protein is CASSPDSLPSYEQYF.

This clone was observed a handful of times. The V gene is TRBV5-1, the J gene TRBJ2-7; perhaps TRBD2 as D (6 bases). V gave up 0 bases and J gave up 0 bases, with 10 bases separating them. This CDR3 has 15 residues. The V gene's germline CDR1 is SGHRS and CDR2 YFSETQ. The CDR3 loop is CASSLAGGTSYEQYF. The CDR3 nucleotides are TGCGCCAGCAGCTTGGCCGGCGGGACCTCCTACGAGCAGTACTTC.

Comments on this clone: Different DNA sequences within this sample yield the same CDR3. The rearrangement links TRBV7-2 to TRBJ2-5, with D possibly matching TRBD2 (6 bases). The germline V gene encodes CDR1 SGHTA and CDR2 FQGNSA. The CDR3 is made up of 13 amino acids. V was trimmed by 5 bases and J by 1 base, leaving 8 bases between them. CDR3 in DNA: TGTGCCAGCAGCCCGGGACTCCAAGAGACCCAGTACTTC. Its translation: CASSPGLQETQYF.

The CDR3 region has the DNA TGTGCCAGCAGTTCGTCCGGGACAGGGATACTCTATGGCTACACCTTC. Protein product: CASSSSGTGILYGYTF. The genes are TRBV27 and TRBJ1-2; TRBD1 matches 9 bases. CDR1 MNHEY and CDR2 SMNVEV come from the germline V gene (reference sequence). Unmatched junction bases numbered 10, after V lost 4 bases and J lost 4 bases. The CDR3 is made up of 16 amino acids.

This chain joins TRBV11-3 and TRBJ2-1, with D tentatively TRBD2 (5 bases). The CDR3 totals 14 residues. The germline V and J ends were trimmed by 3 bases and 8 bases, with 14 bases remaining between them. Germline-derived CDR1 and CDR2 are SGHNT and YENEEA. The CDR3, as DNA: TGTGCCAGCAGCTTCGGTGGGAGTAAGGATGAGCAGTTCTTC. It codes for CASSFGGSKDEQFF.

This clone was detected a few times. The chain joins TRBV7-9 to TRBJ1-2; D unclear. Per the germline V gene, CDR1 is SEHNR and CDR2 is FQNEAQ (reference sequence). The CDR3 totals 14 residues. V was clipped by 4 bases and J by 4 bases, with 13 bases between them. CDR3 sequence (DNA): TGTGCCAGCAGCTCTGCTGGGTCAGGCTATGGCTACACCTTC. Translating gives CASSSAGSGYGYTF. Complete variable domain (other parts from reference TRBV7-9 and TRBJ1-2): DTGVSQNPRHKITKRGQNVTFRCDPISEHNRLYWYRQTLGQGPEFLTYFQNEAQLEKSRLLSDRFSAERPKGSFSTLEIQRTEQGDSAMYLCASSSAGSGYGYTFGSGTRLTVV.

This clone appeared a few times. The chain recombines TRBV30 with TRBJ2-5, with 12 bases that match TRBD2. This CDR3 is 17 amino acids long. Trimming cost V 5 bases and J 2 bases; bases outside gene matches: 12. The germline gives CDR1 GTSNPN, CDR2 SVGIG (reference sequence). CDR3 in amino acids: CAWYPRGTSGWQETQYF. The CDR3 bases are TGTGCCTGGTACCCAAGGGGGACTAGCGGGTGGCAAGAGACCCAGTACTTC.

Only a few counts were recorded for this clone. The chain uses TRBV7-2 and TRBJ1-2; maybe TRBD1 (5 bases). The CDR3 spans 14 residues. V shed 1 base and J shed 8 bases, with 14 bases lying between them. Per germline, CDR1 SGHTA and CDR2 FQGNSA. The CDR3 DNA follows: TGTGCCAGCAGCTTAGTAGCCGGCGGGGGAGGCTACACCTTC. Its translation is CASSLVAGGGGYTF.

In its sample, this clone was seen a few times. This rearrangement joins TRBV30 to TRBJ2-2; D is unclear. V lost 4 bases to trimming and J lost 4 bases, with 16 bases between them. The CDR3 has 15 residues. The germline CDR1 and CDR2 sequences are GTSNPN and SVGIG (reference sequence). The CDR3 sequence is CAWNGLSDFTGELFF. CDR3 DNA sequence: TGTGCCTGGAACGGGTTAAGCGATTTCACCGGGGAGCTGTTTTTT.

A few counts support this clone. The gene calls are TRBV7-9 and TRBJ2-7, with 8 bases that match TRBD2. The CDR3 spans 15 residues. Unmatched junction bases numbered 9, after V lost 6 bases and J lost 2 bases. Germline V gene sequence: CDR1 SEHNR, CDR2 FQNEAQ (reference sequence). The CDR3 nucleotides are TGTGCCAGCAGACAAAGCGGGGGTAGCCCCTACGAGCAGTACTTC. Protein sequence: CASRQSGGSPYEQYF.

In DNA, the CDR3 is TGTGCCCGGACTAGCGGGAGGGCCATGCCCTACAATGAGCAGTTCTTC. It translates to CARTSGRAMPYNEQFF. The rearrangement links TRBV30 to TRBJ2-1; 15 nucleotides align to TRBD2. The CDR3 is 16 amino acids. CDR1 and CDR2 (germline): GTSNPN, SVGIG (reference sequence). Trimming cost V 8 bases and J 2 bases; bases outside gene matches: 7.

The rearrangement links TRBV6-4 to TRBJ2-1, with D perhaps TRBD1 (6 bases). The CDR3 totals 16 residues. Germline CDR1 is MRHNA and CDR2 is SNTAGT. The V end was cut by 0 bases, the J end by 5 bases, with 14 bases between. CDR3 protein: CASSDSAAGDHNEQFF. In DNA form, the CDR3 reads TGTGCCAGCAGTGACTCGGCGGCAGGGGACCACAATGAGCAGTTCTTC.

This clone has only a few counts. The chain is built from TRBV28 and TRBJ2-5; 7 positions match TRBD1. V lost 6 bases to trimming and J lost 1 base; unmatched junction nucleotides: 8. Looked up from germline, CDR1 is MDHEN and CDR2 is SYDVKM. The CDR3 contains 15 residues. The CDR3 nucleotides are TGTGCCAGCAGAGGGGCCGGGACAGCCCAAGAGACCCAGTACTTC. This gives the protein CASRGAGTAQETQYF.

In its sample, this clone was seen a few times. This chain uses TRBV7-9 with TRBJ1-1; 7 bases line up with TRBD1. The CDR3 runs to 15 residues. Looked up from germline, CDR1 is SEHNR and CDR2 is FQNEAQ (reference sequence). J gave up 1 base and V 3 bases, and 5 bases lay outside the gene matches. As DNA, the CDR3 is TGTGCCAGCAGCTTGTCACAGGGGAGGAACACTGAAGCTTTCTTT. The encoded protein is CASSLSQGRNTEAFF.

This chain uses TRBV15 with TRBJ2-1, with 8 bases lining up with TRBD2. The CDR3 runs 15 residues. V lost 0 bases to trimming and J lost 10 bases; unmatched junction nucleotides: 8. Germline V lookup: CDR1 LNHNV, CDR2 YYDKDF (reference sequence). The CDR3 bases are TGTGCCACCAGCAGAGATAGGGTAGCGGGAAAAGAGCAGTTCTTC. It encodes CATSRDRVAGKEQFF. The whole variable domain, filled in from reference TRBV15 and TRBJ2-1, reads DAMVIQNPRYQVTQFGKPVTLSCSQTLNHNVMYWYQQKSSQAPKLLFHYYDKDFNNEADTPDNFQSRRPNTSFCFLDIRSPGLGDTAMYLCATSRDRVAGKEQFFGPGTRLTVL.

This chain uses TRBV6-1 with TRBJ2-1, with D uncertain. The CDR3 is 12 amino acids. V lost 6 bases, J lost 8 bases, and 11 bases lay in between. Per germline, CDR1 MNHNS and CDR2 SASEGT. The CDR3 coding sequence is TGTGCCAGCAGCCCGCGGCCCCATGAGCAGTTCTTC. Translating it yields CASSPRPHEQFF.

The table lists this clone with a few counts. The rearrangement links TRBV9 to TRBJ1-2, with D possibly being TRBD1 (5 bases). V lost 3 bases to trimming and J lost 8 bases, with 8 bases between them. The germline gives CDR1 SGDLS, CDR2 YYNGEE. CDR3 size: 11 residues. The CDR3 reads CASSASGGYTF. The DNA of the CDR3 is TGTGCCAGCAGCGCCTCAGGGGGCTACACCTTC.

The sample holds a few counts of this clone. The V gene is TRBV14, the J gene TRBJ2-1; 8 nucleotides align to TRBD2. After removal of 1 base from V and 2 bases from J, the junction contained 4 bases not matched to a gene. This CDR3 is built from 16 residues. The germline V gene encodes CDR1 SGHDN and CDR2 FVKESK. CDR3 coding DNA: TGTGCCAGCAGCCAAGTTACCGGGAGGGCCTACAATGAGCAGTTCTTC. Amino acid sequence: CASSQVTGRAYNEQFF.

Only a few counts were recorded for this clone. The chain carries TRBV28 and TRBJ2-5; TRBD1 matches 11 bases. Unmatched junction bases numbered 10, after V lost 6 bases and J lost 4 bases. The CDR3 sequence is 16 residues long. CDR1 MDHEN and CDR2 SYDVKM come from the germline V gene. The CDR3 sequence: CASRPHTGTGGETQYF. CDR3 coding DNA: TGTGCCAGCAGACCGCATACCGGGACAGGGGGAGAGACCCAGTACTTC.

The chain recombines TRBV4-1 with TRBJ1-2; maybe TRBD1 (5 bases). The CDR3 loop spans 15 amino acids. CDR1 and CDR2 from the germline V gene are MGHRA and YSYEKL. V was pared by 4 bases and J by 2 bases, with 14 bases between. The CDR3 nucleotides read TGCGCCAGCAGCCCGGGCGATACAGGCAACTATGGCTACACCTTC. It is translated as CASSPGDTGNYGYTF.